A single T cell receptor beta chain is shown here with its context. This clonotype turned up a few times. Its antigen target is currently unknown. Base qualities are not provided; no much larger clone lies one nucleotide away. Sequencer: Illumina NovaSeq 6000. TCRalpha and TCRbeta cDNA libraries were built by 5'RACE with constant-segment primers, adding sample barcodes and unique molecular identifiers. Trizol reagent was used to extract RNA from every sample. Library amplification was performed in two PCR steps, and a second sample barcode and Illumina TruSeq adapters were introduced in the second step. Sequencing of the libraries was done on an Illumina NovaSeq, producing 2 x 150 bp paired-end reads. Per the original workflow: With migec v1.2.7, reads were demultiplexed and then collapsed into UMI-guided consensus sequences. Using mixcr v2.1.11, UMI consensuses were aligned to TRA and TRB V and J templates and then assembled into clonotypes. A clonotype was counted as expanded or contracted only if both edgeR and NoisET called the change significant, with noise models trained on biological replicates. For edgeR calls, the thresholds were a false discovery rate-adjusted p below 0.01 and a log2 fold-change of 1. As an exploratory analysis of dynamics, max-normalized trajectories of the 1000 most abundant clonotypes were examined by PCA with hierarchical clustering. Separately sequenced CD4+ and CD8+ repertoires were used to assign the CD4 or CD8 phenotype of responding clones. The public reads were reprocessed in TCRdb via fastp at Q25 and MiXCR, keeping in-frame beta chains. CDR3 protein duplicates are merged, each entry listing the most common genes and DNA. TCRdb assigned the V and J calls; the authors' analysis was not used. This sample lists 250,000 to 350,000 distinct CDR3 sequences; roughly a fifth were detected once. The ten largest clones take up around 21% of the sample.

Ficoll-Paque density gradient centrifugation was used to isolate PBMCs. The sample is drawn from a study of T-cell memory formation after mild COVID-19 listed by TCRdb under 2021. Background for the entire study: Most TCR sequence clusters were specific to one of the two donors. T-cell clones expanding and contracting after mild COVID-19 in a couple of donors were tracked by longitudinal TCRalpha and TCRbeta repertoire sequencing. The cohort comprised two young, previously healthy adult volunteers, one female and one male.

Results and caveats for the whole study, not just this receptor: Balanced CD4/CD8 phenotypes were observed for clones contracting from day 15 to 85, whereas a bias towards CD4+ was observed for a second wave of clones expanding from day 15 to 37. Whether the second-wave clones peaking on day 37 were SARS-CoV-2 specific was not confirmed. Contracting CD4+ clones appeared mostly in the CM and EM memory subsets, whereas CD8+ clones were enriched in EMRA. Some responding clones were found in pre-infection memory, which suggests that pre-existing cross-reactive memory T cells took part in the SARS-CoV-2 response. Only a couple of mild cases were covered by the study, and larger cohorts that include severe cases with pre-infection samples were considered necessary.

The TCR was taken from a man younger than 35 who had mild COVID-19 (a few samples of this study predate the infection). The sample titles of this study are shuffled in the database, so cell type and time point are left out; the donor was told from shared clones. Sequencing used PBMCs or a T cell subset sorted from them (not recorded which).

The DNA is TGTGCCAGCAGTTTTACAGGGAAAACCCCCAACTATGGCTACACCTTC. This encodes CASSFTGKTPNYGYTF. The chain is assembled from TRBV28 and TRBJ1-2; the D segment could be TRBD1, given 6 matching bases. From the cysteine through the phenylalanine, the CDR3 covers 16 amino acids. Left in the record is the CDR3 DNA by itself, 48 bases read in frame from the first base. V loses 3 bases of germline sequence and J loses 2 bases, and the interval between the two ends is 16 bases. According to the germline V gene, CDR1 reads MDHEN and CDR2 reads SYDVKM.